Here is one TCR beta chain with its context. These data come from a study of blood T cell repertoires in COVID-19. On the study more broadly: COVID-19 samples from acute and convalescent phases originated in the United States, Italy and Spain. Sources were T cells, B-cell-depleted T cells, or PBMCs; the material itself was cDNA or gDNA.

The protocol was immunoSEQ multiplex PCR, while the TCRdb copy is restricted to in-frame clones and leaves out a portion. This sample has approximately 380,000 clones; 88% occur once, and the top ten carry about 1.1%. The specimen sequenced was PBMCs or T cells enriched from blood (not recorded which). The receptor comes from a young woman who had recovered from COVID-19.

The CDR3 sequence: CASSRSPGTGNNEQYF. CDR3 in DNA: TGCGCCAGCAGCCGGAGTCCCGGGACAGGGAATAACGAGCAGTACTTC. The V gene is TRBV4-1, the J gene TRBJ2-7, with TRBD1 identical over 9 bases. Germline V CDR1 and CDR2: MGHRA, YSYEKL. V was pared by 4 bases and J by 5 bases, with 12 bases of the junction left unmatched. This CDR3 contains 16 residues.